These 15 T cell receptor beta chains were all obtained from the same sample, sequenced in a study of beta chain features in type 1 diabetes. What was sequenced were expressed TCRB transcripts, since all of the isolated RNA had been reverse transcribed. The assay was immunoSEQ multiplex PCR, and TCRdb's table has in-frame clones only and misses some. Here the sample spans roughly 500,000 clones, about 29% being singletons. The sample comprised naive CD4+ T cells from blood. Receptor source: a man younger than 30 in good health.

Concerning this clone: The sample holds other DNA sequences that translate to the same CDR3. This chain joins TRBV9 and TRBJ2-5; D unresolved. From germline, CDR1 is SGDLS and CDR2 YYNGEE. The V and J ends lost 0 bases and 1 base respectively, with 4 bases between them. This CDR3 spans 13 amino acids. The CDR3 sequence: CASSVGTQETQYF. DNA for the CDR3: TGTGCCAGCAGCGTAGGCACCCAAGAGACCCAGTACTTC.

This clone was recorded at least ten times. The chain joins TRBV30 to TRBJ1-2; D is unclear. Germline-derived CDR1 and CDR2 are GTSNPN and SVGIG (reference sequence). Trimming pared 2 bases from V and 4 bases from J, leaving 5 bases between. The CDR3 contains 11 residues. The CDR3 spells CAWSWGYGYTF. CDR3 nucleotides: TGTGCCTGGAGTTGGGGCTATGGCTACACCTTC.

The chain carries TRBV7-2 and TRBJ2-7; D remains unclear. CDR1 and CDR2 (germline): SGHTA, FQGNSA. The CDR3 consists of 14 residues. V lost 2 bases and J 0 bases, leaving 8 bases between the germline ends. Written as DNA, the CDR3 is TGTGCCAGCAGCTTAACTGGAGTCTCCTACGAGCAGTACTTC. Translation gives CASSLTGVSYEQYF.

This chain uses TRBV7-2 with TRBJ2-1; D may be TRBD2 (6 bases). Germline V gene lookup returns CDR1 SGHTA and CDR2 FQGNSA. Deletions cut 6 bases from V and 4 bases from J, with 13 bases between. The CDR3 extends over 14 amino acids. The CDR3 DNA reads TGTGCCAGCAGGATGGAGGGTCTTTACAATGAGCAGTTCTTC. Its translation: CASRMEGLYNEQFF.

This clone came up a few times. The chain is built from TRBV30 and TRBJ2-7, with D unclear. Deletions cut 2 bases from V and 3 bases from J, with 5 bases between. The CDR3 runs 11 residues. The germline gives CDR1 GTSNPN, CDR2 SVGIG (reference sequence). CDR3: CAWSLRYEQYF. In DNA, the CDR3 is TGTGCCTGGAGTCTCCGCTACGAGCAGTACTTC. The variable domain in full, with the rest retrieved from reference TRBV30 and TRBJ2-7, is SQTIHQWPATLVQPVGSPLSLECTVEGTSNPNLYWYRQAAGRGLQLLFYSVGIGQISSEVPQNLSASRPQDRQFILSSKKLLLSDSGFYLCAWSLRYEQYFGPGTRLTVT.

This clone was found a few times. The chain links TRBV18 to TRBJ2-7, with TRBD2 identical over 8 bases. The CDR3 runs to 15 residues. The ends lost 3 bases at V and 4 bases at J; junction bases unmatched: 8. The germline V gene has CDR1 KGHSH and CDR2 LQKENI. DNA of the CDR3: TGTGCCAGCTCACCGAGGGCGGGAGGTGGTTACGAGCAGTACTTC. Translating it yields CASSPRAGGGYEQYF.

The V gene is TRBV7-9, the J gene TRBJ2-3; D is unresolved. Looked up from germline, CDR1 is SEHNR and CDR2 is FQNEAQ (reference sequence). The V gene lost 5 bases and the J gene lost 5 bases, with 11 bases spanning the gap. The CDR3 spans 13 residues. The CDR3: CASSRTVLDTQYF. DNA for the CDR3: TGTGCCAGCAGCCGGACCGTTCTAGATACGCAGTATTTT.

This clone has just one count. The chain couples TRBV29-1 to TRBJ1-2; TRBD1 agrees at 8 bases. This CDR3 is 14 amino acids long. The junction had 10 bases not matched to a gene; V was cut back by 6 bases and J by 4 bases. The V gene's germline CDR1 is SQVTM and CDR2 ANQGSEA. The CDR3 loop is CSVSGGAEVYGYTF. For the CDR3, the DNA is TGCAGCGTCTCAGGGGGCGCTGAGGTCTATGGCTACACCTTC.

This rearrangement joins TRBV14 to TRBJ2-1, with a weak D call TRBD2 (6 bases). This CDR3 region has 16 residues. The V end was cut by 5 bases, the J end by 0 bases, with 14 bases between. Germline CDR1 SGHDN, CDR2 FVKESK. CDR3 residues: CASSWLGGSSYNEQFF. The CDR3 DNA reads TGTGCCAGCAGCTGGCTTGGGGGGAGCTCCTACAATGAGCAGTTCTTC.

This clone has just a few counts. The J gene is TRBJ2-7, the V gene TRBV30; D perhaps matches TRBD2 (6 bases). The V gene's germline CDR1 is GTSNPN and CDR2 SVGIG (reference sequence). Deletions cut 3 bases from V and 2 bases from J, with 14 bases between. The CDR3 extends over 14 amino acids. The CDR3 nucleotides are TGTGCCTGGAGCTTGCGGAGGGCAACCTACGAGCAGTACTTC. It codes for CAWSLRRATYEQYF.

The rearrangement uses TRBV6-5 and TRBJ1-4, with 7 bases matching TRBD1. V trimming: 0 bases; J trimming: 7 bases; junction bases outside the gene matches: 2. The CDR3 extends over 14 amino acids. Per the germline V gene, CDR1 is MNHEY and CDR2 is SVGAGI. CDR3 region: CASSYSRGFEKLFF. CDR3 bases: TGTGCCAGCAGTTACTCCAGGGGGTTTGAAAAACTGTTTTTT.

As concerns this clone: The same CDR3 is also encoded by other DNA sequences in this sample. The chain employs TRBV30 and TRBJ2-3, with no clear D. The CDR3 consists of 12 residues. Per the germline V gene, CDR1 is GTSNPN and CDR2 is SVGIG (reference sequence). Between the trimmed V and J ends, which lost 3 bases and 1 base, there was a span of 5 bases. The CDR3 DNA reads TGTGCCTGGAGCCCTGGCACAGATACGCAGTATTTT. This sequence encodes CAWSPGTDTQYF.

This rearrangement joins TRBV10-3 to TRBJ1-2; no clear D gene. V dropped 4 bases and J dropped 8 bases, with 8 bases sitting between them. The CDR3 extends over 11 amino acids. Germline CDR1 reads ENHRY; CDR2 reads SYGVKD. CDR3 loop: CAISVARGYTF. The CDR3 coding sequence is TGTGCCATCAGTGTAGCTAGGGGCTACACCTTC.

This clone was detected only a few times. The chain uses TRBV30 and TRBJ1-2; D not resolved. In germline, CDR1 is GTSNPN, CDR2 SVGIG (reference sequence). The CDR3 has 14 residues. With 5 bases removed from V and 0 bases from J, the gap between germline ends came to 13 bases. CDR3 amino acids: CAWGFKGSNYGYTF. DNA of the CDR3: TGTGCCTGGGGTTTTAAGGGCTCTAACTATGGCTACACCTTC.

This chain joins TRBV4-2 and TRBJ1-1, with D maybe TRBD1 (6 bases). The CDR3 totals 15 residues. The V gene's germline CDR1 is LGHNA and CDR2 YNFKEQ. Trimming took 0 bases from V and 3 from J, leaving 11 bases between them. The CDR3 is CASSQDLRTDTEAFF. CDR3 sequence (DNA): TGTGCCAGCAGCCAAGATCTCAGGACAGACACTGAAGCTTTCTTT.